These T cell receptor beta chains were read from a single sample in a study of cytomegalovirus exposure and HLA in healthy donors. Assay: immunoSEQ multiplex PCR; the TCRdb copy retains only in-frame clones and omits some. The sample has about 110,000 clones; 70% to 80% are singletons. The material sequenced was PBMCs. The receptors were sampled from a woman aged 18-30 years in good health and CMV-seropositive. The CDR3 runs from the conserved cysteine through the conserved F or W. A D gene is named only where the DNA matches it firmly. Not all rows give a size; the values are once, few, many and, for expanded clones, a class.

v_call,j_call,clone_size,d_call,cdr3_nt,cdr3_aa
TRBV6-5,TRBJ2-2,-,TRBD2,TGTGCCAGCACCGAGGGACTAGTGGACACCGGGGAGCTGTTTTTT,CASTEGLVDTGELFF
TRBV5-4,TRBJ1-2,-,TRBD1,TGTGCCAGCAGCTTGGCCGGAGGGGGCAATGGCTACACCTTC,CASSLAGGGNGYTF
TRBV10-3,TRBJ2-1,-,TRBD2,TGTGCCATCAGTTCGACCGGGACTAGCGGCGATGAGCAGTTCTTC,CAISSTGTSGDEQFF
TRBV5-1,TRBJ2-1,-,TRBD2,TGCGCCAGCAGCTCTAGCGGGGGACTTTACAATGAGCAGTTCTTC,CASSSSGGLYNEQFF
TRBV5-1,TRBJ1-1,-,-,TGCGCCAGCAGCTCCTCGGGGGGGCACACTGAAGCTTTCTTT,CASSSSGGHTEAFF
TRBV1,TRBJ2-7,-,-,TGCACCAGCATCACCTCCCCCCCAGGGGACGAGCAGTACTTC,CTSITSPPGDEQYF
TRBV27,TRBJ2-7,-,-,TGTGCCAGCAGTTTATCAATACAGACAATAACCTACGAGCAGTACTTC,CASSLSIQTITYEQYF
TRBV5-1,TRBJ1-3,-,TRBD1,TGCGCCAGCAGCTTGCAATCCGGACAGGCGATGCGTGGAAACACCATATATTTT,CASSLQSGQAMRGNTIYF
TRBV5-1,TRBJ1-3,-,-,TGCGCCAGCAGCCCGGACAGTCGCTCTGGAAACACCATATATTTT,CASSPDSRSGNTIYF
TRBV6-5,TRBJ2-1,-,TRBD2,TGTGCCAGCAGCCCCGGGACTAGCGAGTACAATGAGCAGTTCTTC,CASSPGTSEYNEQFF
TRBV5-4,TRBJ2-7,-,-,TGTGCCAGCAGCTTGAGCCCTATCCCTAACTACGAGCAGTACTTC,CASSLSPIPNYEQYF
TRBV7-9,TRBJ1-5,-,-,TGTTCCAGCAGCTTAGACGCTGGGGGGAATCAGCCCCAGCATTTT,CSSSLDAGGNQPQHF
TRBV5-4,TRBJ1-2,once,TRBD1,TGTGCCAGCAGCGACCCGGACAGGGGTGGCTATGGCTACACCTTC,CASSDPDRGGYGYTF